Following are 27 T cell receptor beta chains from one sample sequenced in a study of shared clonotypes between healthy human individuals. Positive CCR7 selection of CD45RO-negative cells yielded the naive CD8 cells, and terminally differentiated effector memory CD45RA+ cells were excluded. TCRdb keeps only in-frame clones here, not all; method: immunoSEQ multiplex PCR. The table records almost 700,000 clones, around 92% of them present only once. The sample was naive CD8+ T cells sorted from blood. Receptors originate from a man younger than 40 in good health.

Concerning this clone itself: It may be a read error: a sequence one base away is much more abundant. The chain couples TRBV6-1 to TRBJ1-1, with D maybe TRBD1 (5 bases). The ends were cut back, 3 bases at V and 1 base at J, with 6 bases in the middle. Germline CDR1 MNHNS, CDR2 SASEGT. CDR3 length equals 13 residues. CDR3 sequence reads: CASSDRANTEAFF. The CDR3 coding sequence is TGTGCCAGCAGTGACAGGGCGAACACTGAAGCTTTCTTT.

The J gene is TRBJ1-1, the V gene TRBV27, with D hard to call. Germline CDR1 reads MNHEY; CDR2 reads SMNVEV (reference sequence). The CDR3 covers 14 residues. V was pared by 5 bases and J by 5 bases, with 15 bases between. The CDR3 protein is CASSGAVTGTEAFF. The CDR3 bases are TGTGCCAGCAGTGGTGCGGTCACGGGAACTGAAGCTTTCTTT.

The rearrangement uses TRBV19 and TRBJ1-2, with 7 nucleotides matching TRBD1. CDR1 is LNHDA, CDR2 SQIVND, per germline (reference sequence). Trimming removed 6 bases from V and 3 bases from J; junction bases left unmatched: 1. CDR3 length: 12 amino acids. The CDR3 coding sequence is TGTGCCAGTAGCACAGGGGACTATGGCTACACCTTC. Protein product: CASSTGDYGYTF. Based on the CDR3 plus reference TRBV19 and TRBJ1-2, the full variable domain is DGGITQSPKYLFRKEGQNVTLSCEQNLNHDAMYWYRQDPGQGLRLIYYSQIVNDFQKGDIAEGYSVSREKKESFPLTVTSAQKNPTAFYLCASSTGDYGYTFGSGTRLTVV.

V and J are TRBV6-5 and TRBJ2-7; D is uncertain. V was clipped by 2 bases and J by 0 bases, with 8 bases between them. The CDR3 contains 14 residues. Germline CDR1 is MNHEY and CDR2 is SVGAGI. CDR3 sequence (DNA): TGTGCCAGCAGTTACGGGCAGAACTCCTACGAGCAGTACTTC. Protein sequence: CASSYGQNSYEQYF.

The rearrangement uses TRBV4-3 and TRBJ2-7; 8 bases line up with TRBD2. Germline V lookup: CDR1 LGHNA, CDR2 YSLEER. Germline trimming cut 1 base from V and 3 bases from J; bases unmatched to any gene: 5. CDR3 length: 15 amino acids. Here the CDR3 DNA reads TGCGCCAGCAGCCAAGCGTGGACTAGCAGCTACGAGCAGTACTTC. This codes for CASSQAWTSSYEQYF.

The chain links TRBV28 to TRBJ1-1; D is possibly TRBD1 (5 bases). V was trimmed by 3 bases and J by 5 bases, leaving 10 bases between them. The CDR3 spans 13 residues. Germline V lookup: CDR1 MDHEN, CDR2 SYDVKM. CDR3 in DNA: TGTGCCAGCAGTTTTTTCTCAGGGACTGAAGCTTTCTTT. Protein sequence: CASSFFSGTEAFF.

This CDR3 reads CASTRQGANTEAFF. As DNA, the CDR3 is TGTGCCAGCACCCGACAGGGGGCGAACACTGAAGCTTTCTTT. The genes are TRBV5-4 and TRBJ1-1; TRBD1 matches at 10 bases. Germline V gene data show CDR1 as SGHNT and CDR2 as YYREEE (reference sequence). Trimming cost V 6 bases and J 1 base; bases outside gene matches: 3. The CDR3 has 14 amino acids.

The rearrangement joins TRBV13 to TRBJ2-3; TRBD2 matches at 11 bases. This CDR3 contains 16 residues. Trimming at V came to 5 bases and at J to 6 bases, leaving 10 bases not matched to a gene. From germline, CDR1 is PRHDT and CDR2 FYEKMQ (reference sequence). This CDR3 is CASSLTLAGVSDTQYF. The CDR3 DNA reads as TGTGCCAGCAGCCTGACACTAGCGGGAGTATCTGATACGCAGTATTTT. The variable domain in full, with the rest retrieved from reference TRBV13 and TRBJ2-3, is AAGVIQSPRHLIKEKRETATLKCYPIPRHDTVYWYQQGPGQDPQFLISFYEKMQSDKGSIPDRFSAQQFSDYHSELNMSSLELGDSALYFCASSLTLAGVSDTQYFGPGTRLTVL.

This chain connects TRBV4-1 to TRBJ1-2, with TRBD1 matching 9 bases. This CDR3 spans 17 amino acids. V gave up 4 bases and J gave up 6 bases; unmatched junction bases: 15. Looked up from germline, CDR1 is MGHRA and CDR2 is YSYEKL. CDR3 sequence reads: CASSPLGTGLPGDGYTF. For the CDR3, the DNA is TGCGCCAGCAGCCCCCTTGGGACAGGGCTTCCCGGGGATGGCTACACCTTC.

The chain uses TRBV18 and TRBJ2-1, with D hard to call. The CDR3 has 14 residues. The V end lost 4 bases, the J end lost 0 bases, and 7 bases lay between the germline ends. The germline V gene encodes CDR1 KGHSH and CDR2 LQKENI. The CDR3 DNA follows: TGTGCCAGCTCACAACAGAGCTCCTACAATGAGCAGTTCTTC. Residues: CASSQQSSYNEQFF.

The chain combines TRBV5-5 with TRBJ2-7; D uncertain. The germline V gene has CDR1 SGHKS and CDR2 YYEKEE (reference sequence). This CDR3 has 13 residues. Trimming took off 0 bases at V and 2 bases at J, with 6 bases between the two ends. CDR3 sequence: CASSLDLAYEQYF. In nucleotides, the CDR3 is TGTGCCAGCAGCTTGGATTTGGCCTACGAGCAGTACTTC.

The V gene is TRBV9, the J gene TRBJ2-1; 9 bases line up with TRBD2. CDR3 length: 16 amino acids. Germline V gene sequence: CDR1 SGDLS, CDR2 YYNGEE. Germline trimming cut 3 bases from V and 7 bases from J; bases unmatched to any gene: 11. CDR3: CASSAASSGDFNEQFF. The CDR3 DNA follows: TGTGCCAGCAGCGCTGCTTCTAGCGGGGATTTTAATGAGCAGTTCTTC. Together with reference TRBV9 and TRBJ2-1, the CDR3 gives the full variable domain: DSGVTQTPKHLITATGQRVTLRCSPRSGDLSVYWYQQSLDQGLQFLIQYYNGEERAKGNILERFSAQQFPDLHSELNLSSLELGDSALYFCASSAASSGDFNEQFFGPGTRLTVL.

The V gene is TRBV10-1, the J gene TRBJ2-2; the D gene is possibly TRBD1 (6 bases). Germline V gene lookup returns CDR1 WNHNN and CDR2 SYGVQD (reference sequence). This CDR3 comprises 18 residues. V was shortened by 2 bases and J by 4 bases, with 20 bases between the two germline ends. The CDR3: CASSEPDRLGTGTGELFF. CDR3 in DNA: TGCGCCAGCAGTGAGCCGGACAGACTTGGAACTGGCACCGGGGAGCTGTTTTTT.

V and J are TRBV21-1 and TRBJ2-1; TRBD2 was called by the table and not checked on the DNA. TRBV21-1 is termed a pseudogene. CDR3 size: 18 residues. The CDR3, as DNA: TGTGCCAGCAGCCAGGAGCTAGCGTGCCCAAGGTCCTACAATGAGCAGTTCTTC. Protein: CASSQELACPRSYNEQFF.

The rearrangement uses TRBV27 and TRBJ2-3; D assignment may be TRBD1 or TRBD2 (6 bases each). Germline V gene lookup returns CDR1 MNHEY and CDR2 SMNVEV (reference sequence). CDR3 length: 14 amino acids. Trimming pared 8 bases from V and 2 bases from J, leaving 14 bases between. The CDR3 DNA sequence: TGTGCCAGCTGTAGAGGGGGACTCACAGATACGCAGTATTTT. This codes for CASCRGGLTDTQYF.

This rearrangement joins TRBV9 to TRBJ2-7, with TRBD2 matching 7 bases. With 3 bases clipped from V and 3 bases from J, the junction kept 12 bases outside the gene matches. The CDR3 is 16 residues long. Germline loops: CDR1 SGDLS, CDR2 YYNGEE. The CDR3 loop is CASSAVSAGELYEQYF. As DNA, the CDR3 is TGTGCCAGCAGCGCCGTCTCTGCGGGAGAGCTCTACGAGCAGTACTTC.

This clone was detected once. The gene calls are TRBV5-6 and TRBJ1-1; 10 nucleotides align to TRBD1. Germline CDR1 is SGHDT and CDR2 is YYEEEE. Trimming removed 4 bases from V and 6 bases from J; junction bases left unmatched: 0. This CDR3 has 12 amino acids. CDR3 loop: CASSGQGAEAFF. DNA for the CDR3: TGTGCCAGCAGCGGACAGGGGGCTGAAGCTTTCTTT. Full variable domain (rest looked up from reference TRBV5-6 and TRBJ1-1): DAGVTQSPTHLIKTRGQQVTLRCSPKSGHDTVSWYQQALGQGPQFIFQYYEEEERQRGNFPDRFSGHQFPNYSSELNVNALLLGDSALYLCASSGQGAEAFFGQGTRLTVV.

The chain couples TRBV6-5 to TRBJ2-7, with D possibly being TRBD2 (6 bases). V was cut by 5 bases and J by 2 bases, with 10 bases left in between. The germline V gene has CDR1 MNHEY and CDR2 SVGAGI. The CDR3 is 13 amino acids. For the CDR3, the DNA is TGTGCCAGCAGTGGACTAACCCCCTACGAGCAGTACTTC. Translating it yields CASSGLTPYEQYF.

The chain carries TRBV7-2 and TRBJ2-7; D perhaps matches TRBD1 (6 bases). Trimming cost V 1 base and J 2 bases, with 15 bases left between them. Germline CDR1 SGHTA, CDR2 FQGNSA. CDR3 length: 16 residues. CDR3 amino acids: CASSLVGSGVPYEQYF. In nucleotides, the CDR3 is TGTGCCAGCAGCTTAGTAGGTTCAGGGGTCCCCTACGAGCAGTACTTC.

The chain couples TRBV5-6 to TRBJ1-2; 8 bases match TRBD1. The CDR3 contains 16 residues. Germline CDR1 is SGHDT and CDR2 is YYEEEE. After removal of 4 bases from V and 3 bases from J, the junction contained 11 bases not matched to a gene. The CDR3 region is CASSPVTGAIDYGYTF. CDR3 DNA sequence: TGTGCCAGCAGCCCCGTGACAGGGGCGATCGACTATGGCTACACCTTC. Together with reference TRBV5-6 and TRBJ1-2, the CDR3 gives the full variable domain: DAGVTQSPTHLIKTRGQQVTLRCSPKSGHDTVSWYQQALGQGPQFIFQYYEEEERQRGNFPDRFSGHQFPNYSSELNVNALLLGDSALYLCASSPVTGAIDYGYTFGSGTRLTVV.

The rearrangement joins TRBV7-3 to TRBJ2-5, with D possibly being TRBD1 (6 bases). CDR3 length: 16 amino acids. Trimming pared 1 base from V and 5 bases from J, leaving 17 bases between. Germline-derived CDR1 and CDR2 are SGHTA and FQGTGA. The chain's CDR3 is CASSLRASGARETQYF. CDR3 bases: TGTGCCAGCAGCTTAAGGGCCTCAGGGGCCAGGGAGACCCAGTACTTC.

Only a few counts were recorded for this clone. The chain combines TRBV13 with TRBJ2-7; 9 nucleotides align to TRBD2. The trim removed 7 bases at V and 1 base at J, leaving 5 bases unmatched. The CDR3 has 14 residues. Germline values: CDR1 PRHDT, CDR2 FYEKMQ (reference sequence). The CDR3 region has the DNA TGTGCCAGCATCATAGCGGGAGTTTCCTACGAGCAGTACTTC. Residues: CASIIAGVSYEQYF.

The chain links TRBV28 to TRBJ2-7; D is ambiguous. V lost 3 bases, J lost 4 bases, and 13 bases lay in between. The CDR3 loop spans 14 amino acids. CDR1 and CDR2 (germline): MDHEN, SYDVKM. Here the CDR3 reads CASSFGLYVYEQYF. In DNA form, the CDR3 reads TGTGCCAGCAGTTTCGGGTTATATGTTTACGAGCAGTACTTC.

The chain employs TRBV9 and TRBJ1-1; possible D gene TRBD1, 5 bases. CDR1 is SGDLS and CDR2 is YYNGEE in the germline V gene. V was shortened by 3 bases and J by 4 bases, with 10 bases between the two germline ends. The CDR3 has 13 residues. DNA for the CDR3: TGTGCCAGCAGCGCGGGGCCGGCCACTGAAGCTTTCTTT. It encodes CASSAGPATEAFF. Combining the CDR3 with reference TRBV9 and TRBJ1-1 gives the whole variable domain DSGVTQTPKHLITATGQRVTLRCSPRSGDLSVYWYQQSLDQGLQFLIQYYNGEERAKGNILERFSAQQFPDLHSELNLSSLELGDSALYFCASSAGPATEAFFGQGTRLTVV.

In its sample, this clone was seen many times. V and J are TRBV4-3 and TRBJ2-1; 8 bases match TRBD2. Trimming took 1 base from V and 0 from J; bases not matched to a gene: 11. The length of the CDR3 is 19 residues. Germline values: CDR1 LGHNA, CDR2 YSLEER. In nucleotides, the CDR3 is TGCGCCAGCAGCCAAGTGTTCGGTAGCGGGACGAGCTCCTACAATGAGCAGTTCTTC. Protein product: CASSQVFGSGTSSYNEQFF.

This clone was seen just once. The chain uses TRBV2 and TRBJ2-5, with 11 bases that match TRBD2. CDR3 length equals 16 residues. Germline CDR1 SNHLY, CDR2 FYNNEI. Unmatched junction bases numbered 18, after V lost 9 bases and J lost 9 bases. The CDR3 protein is CARGTSGRGAAGAQYF. CDR3 DNA sequence: TGTGCCAGAGGAACTAGCGGGAGAGGAGCAGCGGGGGCCCAGTACTTC.

This rearrangement joins TRBV21-1 to TRBJ2-7; the DNA was not compared with TRBD2, the D call given in the table. TRBV21-1 is shown as a pseudogene. The CDR3 has 19 residues. Here the CDR3 reads CASSGGGRVYPRSSYEQYF. The CDR3 region has the DNA TGTGCCAGCAGCGGGGGCGGGAGGGTCTACCCTAGGAGCTCCTACGAGCAGTACTTC.